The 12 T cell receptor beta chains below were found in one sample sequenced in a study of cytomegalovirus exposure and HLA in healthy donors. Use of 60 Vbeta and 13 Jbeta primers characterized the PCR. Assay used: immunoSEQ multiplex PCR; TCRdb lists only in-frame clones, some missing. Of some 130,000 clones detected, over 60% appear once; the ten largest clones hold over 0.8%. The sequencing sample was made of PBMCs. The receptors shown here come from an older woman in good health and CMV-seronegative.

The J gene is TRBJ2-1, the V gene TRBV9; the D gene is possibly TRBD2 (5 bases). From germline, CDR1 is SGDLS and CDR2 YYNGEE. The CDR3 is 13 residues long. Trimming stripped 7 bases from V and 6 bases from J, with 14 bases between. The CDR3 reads CASGRALVNEQFF. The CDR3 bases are TGTGCCAGCGGGCGGGCACTAGTCAATGAGCAGTTCTTC.

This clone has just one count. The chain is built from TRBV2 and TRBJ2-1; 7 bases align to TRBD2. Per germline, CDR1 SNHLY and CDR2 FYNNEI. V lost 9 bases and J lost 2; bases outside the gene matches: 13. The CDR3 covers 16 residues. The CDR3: CASMPRRGKAYNEQFF. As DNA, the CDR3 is TGTGCCAGTATGCCGAGGCGGGGGAAGGCCTACAATGAGCAGTTCTTC.

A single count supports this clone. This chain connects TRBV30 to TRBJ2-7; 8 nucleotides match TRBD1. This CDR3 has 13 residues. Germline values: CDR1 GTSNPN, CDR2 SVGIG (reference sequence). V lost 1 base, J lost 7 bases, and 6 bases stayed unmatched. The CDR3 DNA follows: TGTGCCTGGAGTGCCGACAGGGGATGGGAGCAGTACTTC. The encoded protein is CAWSADRGWEQYF.

The CDR3 DNA reads as TGCGCCAGCACGAACCAACTAGCGGTTACCCCTCAAGAGCAGTTCTTC. This codes for CASTNQLAVTPQEQFF. The chain has TRBV5-1 and TRBJ2-1; 8 bases fit TRBD2. V trimming: 6 bases; J trimming: 10 bases; junction bases outside the gene matches: 18. The V gene's germline CDR1 is SGHRS and CDR2 YFSETQ. The CDR3 totals 16 residues.

CDR3 protein: CAWSPRRGGSGNTIYF. CDR3 bases: TGTGCCTGGAGTCCCCGCCGGGGGGGCTCTGGAAACACCATATATTTT. J is TRBJ1-3 and V is TRBV30; D might be TRBD1 (5 bases). Trimming cost V 2 bases and J 0 bases, with 14 bases left between them. The CDR3 has 16 amino acids. Germline CDR1 and CDR2: GTSNPN and SVGIG (reference sequence). Complete variable domain (other parts from reference TRBV30 and TRBJ1-3): SQTIHQWPATLVQPVGSPLSLECTVEGTSNPNLYWYRQAAGRGLQLLFYSVGIGQISSEVPQNLSASRPQDRQFILSSKKLLLSDSGFYLCAWSPRRGGSGNTIYFGEGSWLTVV.

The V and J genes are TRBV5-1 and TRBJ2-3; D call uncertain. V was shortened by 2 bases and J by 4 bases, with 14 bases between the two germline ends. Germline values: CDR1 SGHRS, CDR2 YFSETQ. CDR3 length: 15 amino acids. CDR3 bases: TGCGCCAGCAGCTTCGGCGGTTTTGGGTCAGATACGCAGTATTTT. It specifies CASSFGGFGSDTQYF.

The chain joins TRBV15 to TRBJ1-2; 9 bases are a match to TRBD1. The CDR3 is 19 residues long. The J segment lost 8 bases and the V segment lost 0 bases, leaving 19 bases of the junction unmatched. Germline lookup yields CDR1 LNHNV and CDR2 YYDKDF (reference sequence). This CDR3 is CATSRDLEGTGWNRGGYTF. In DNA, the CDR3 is TGTGCCACCAGCAGAGATCTGGAAGGGACAGGGTGGAATCGGGGAGGCTACACCTTC.

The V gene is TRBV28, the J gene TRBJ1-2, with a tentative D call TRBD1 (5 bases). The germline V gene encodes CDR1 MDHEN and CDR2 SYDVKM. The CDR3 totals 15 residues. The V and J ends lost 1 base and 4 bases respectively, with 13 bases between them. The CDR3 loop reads CASSLFTGQGYGYTF. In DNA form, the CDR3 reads TGTGCCAGCAGTTTATTCACAGGTCAGGGCTATGGCTACACCTTC.

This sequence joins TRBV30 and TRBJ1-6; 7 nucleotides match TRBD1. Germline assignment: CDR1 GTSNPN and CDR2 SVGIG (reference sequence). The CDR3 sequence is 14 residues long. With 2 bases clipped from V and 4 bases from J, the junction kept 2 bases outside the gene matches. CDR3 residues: CAWSNRGYNSPLHF. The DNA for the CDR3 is TGTGCCTGGAGTAACAGGGGATATAATTCACCCCTCCACTTT.

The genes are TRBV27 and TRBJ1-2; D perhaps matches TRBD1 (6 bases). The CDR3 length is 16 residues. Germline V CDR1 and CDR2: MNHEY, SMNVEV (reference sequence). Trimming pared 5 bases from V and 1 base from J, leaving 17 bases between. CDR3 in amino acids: CASSHRDRGINYGYTF. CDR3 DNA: TGTGCCAGCAGTCACAGGGATAGGGGGATTAACTATGGCTACACCTTC.

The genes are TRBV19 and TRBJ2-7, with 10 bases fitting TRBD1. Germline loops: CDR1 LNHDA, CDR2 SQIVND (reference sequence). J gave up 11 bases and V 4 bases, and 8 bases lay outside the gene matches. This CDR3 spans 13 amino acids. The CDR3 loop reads CASSTSSGTGEYF. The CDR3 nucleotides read TGTGCCAGTAGTACATCCTCCGGGACAGGGGAGTACTTC.

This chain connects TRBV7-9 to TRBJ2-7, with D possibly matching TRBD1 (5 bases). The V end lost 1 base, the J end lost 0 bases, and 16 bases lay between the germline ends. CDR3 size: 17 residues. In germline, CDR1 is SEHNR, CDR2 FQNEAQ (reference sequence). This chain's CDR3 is CASSLGVGATSSYEQYF. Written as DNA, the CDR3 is TGTGCCAGCAGCTTAGGGGTAGGGGCCACGAGCTCCTACGAGCAGTACTTC. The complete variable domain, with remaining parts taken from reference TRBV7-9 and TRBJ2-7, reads DTGVSQNPRHKITKRGQNVTFRCDPISEHNRLYWYRQTLGQGPEFLTYFQNEAQLEKSRLLSDRFSAERPKGSFSTLEIQRTEQGDSAMYLCASSLGVGATSSYEQYFGPGTRLTVT.